This TCR beta chain was identified in a study of a mutant IDH1 vaccine in newly diagnosed glioma. Study results and limitations: There were vaccine-induced immune responses in 90% to 95% of the patients.

Only in-frame clones appear in the TCRdb table, and some are missing; sequencing was by immunoSEQ multiplex PCR. This table has about 24,000 clones, around three quarters appearing once. In regard to this clone: What it binds is unknown.

With 1 base removed from V and 7 bases from J, the gap between germline ends came to 13 bases. The CDR3 spans 14 residues. Germline CDR1 is SGHDN and CDR2 is FVKESK. Specified time point: week 11, during vaccination. The content of each vaccine dose was 300 ug of mutant IDH1 20-mer peptide, and topical imiquimod accompanied it. Those who donated had recent WHO grade 3 or 4 IDH1-mutant, ATRX-lost astrocytomas. The rearrangement links TRBV14 to TRBJ1-2, with unresolved D. The receptor was derived from a man in his forties or fifties with glioma. This sample comprised PBMCs, obtained from a glioma patient whose treatment included an IDH1 peptide vaccine. CDR3 DNA sequence: TGTGCCAGCAGCCAAGGCAAGGCTTCTGGTGGCTACACCTTC. Translating it yields CASSQGKASGGYTF.